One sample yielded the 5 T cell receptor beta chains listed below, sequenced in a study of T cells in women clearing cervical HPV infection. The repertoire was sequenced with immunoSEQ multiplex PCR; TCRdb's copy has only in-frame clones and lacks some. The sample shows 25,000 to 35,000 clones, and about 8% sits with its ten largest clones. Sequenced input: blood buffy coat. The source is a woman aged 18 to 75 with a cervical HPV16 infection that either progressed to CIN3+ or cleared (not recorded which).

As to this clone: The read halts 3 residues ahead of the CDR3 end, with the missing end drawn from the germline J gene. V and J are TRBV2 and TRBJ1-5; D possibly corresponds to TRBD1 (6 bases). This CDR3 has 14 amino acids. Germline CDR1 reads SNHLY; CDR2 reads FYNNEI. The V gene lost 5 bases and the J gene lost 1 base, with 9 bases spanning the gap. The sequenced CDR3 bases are TGTGCCAGCAGTAAAGGACAGAGCAATCAGCCC. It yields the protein CASSKGQSNQP. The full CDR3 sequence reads CASSKGQSNQPQHF.

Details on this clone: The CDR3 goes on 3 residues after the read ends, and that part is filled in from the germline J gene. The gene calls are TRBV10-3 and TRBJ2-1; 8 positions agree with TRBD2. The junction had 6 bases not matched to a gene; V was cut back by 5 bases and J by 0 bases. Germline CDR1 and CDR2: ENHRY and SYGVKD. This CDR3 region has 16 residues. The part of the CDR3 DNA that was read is TGTGCCATCAGTTGGACTAGCCCGAGCTCCTACAATGAG. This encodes CAISWTSPSSYNE. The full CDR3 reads CAISWTSPSSYNEQFF.

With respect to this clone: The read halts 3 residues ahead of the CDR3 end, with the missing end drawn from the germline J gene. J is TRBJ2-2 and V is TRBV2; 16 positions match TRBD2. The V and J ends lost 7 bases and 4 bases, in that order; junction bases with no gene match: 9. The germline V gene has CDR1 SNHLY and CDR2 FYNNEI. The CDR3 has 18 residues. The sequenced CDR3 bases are TGTGCCAGCATAATGGGACTAGCGGGAGGGGAGAGCACCGGGGAG. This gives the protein CASIMGLAGGESTGE. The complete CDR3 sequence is CASIMGLAGGESTGELFF.

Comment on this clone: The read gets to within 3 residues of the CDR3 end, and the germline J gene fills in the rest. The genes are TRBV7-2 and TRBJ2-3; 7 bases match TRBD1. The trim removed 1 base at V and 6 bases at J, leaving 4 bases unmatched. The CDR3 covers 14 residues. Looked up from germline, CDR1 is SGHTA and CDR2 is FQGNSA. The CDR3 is CASSLGGTADTQYF. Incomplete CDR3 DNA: TGTGCCAGCAGCTTAGGGGGGACAGCGGATACG.

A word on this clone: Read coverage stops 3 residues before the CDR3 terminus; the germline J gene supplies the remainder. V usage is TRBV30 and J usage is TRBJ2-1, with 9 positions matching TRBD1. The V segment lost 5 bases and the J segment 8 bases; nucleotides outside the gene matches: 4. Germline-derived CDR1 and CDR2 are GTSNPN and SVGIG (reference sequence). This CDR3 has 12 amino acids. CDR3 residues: CAWGTGRYEQFF. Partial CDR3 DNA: TGTGCCTGGGGGACAGGGCGGTATGAG.